This is a list of T cell receptor beta chains from one sample in a study of T cells in Graves' hyperthyroidism and ophthalmopathy. TCRdb analysed the multiplex PCR reads with MiXCR anew, one entry per CDR3 protein. The sample shows some 92,000 distinct CDR3 sequences, 35% to 45% of them seen only once. Input material: peripheral blood or thyroid tissue (not recorded which). These receptor sequences come from a woman in her 30s with Graves' hyperthyroidism. CDR3s include the opening cysteine and the closing phenylalanine or tryptophan. Each record gives: V gene, D gene, J gene, clone size, CDR3 length, CDR3 protein, CDR3 DNA. The D gene is left open where the match is weak. A clone size is listed for some rows: how often the clone was seen (once, few, many), or a class if it is expanded.

TRBV7-9,TRBD1,TRBJ2-5,-,14,CASSLRQGQETQYF,TGTGCCAGCAGCCTTAGACAGGGCCAAGAGACCCAGTACTTC
TRBV12-3/TRBV12-4,-,TRBJ1-5,-,16,CASSLIRGWDNQPQHF,TGTGCCAGCAGCTTGATTCGGGGATGGGACAATCAGCCCCAGCATTTT
TRBV6-5,-,TRBJ2-1,few,11,CASSYSFEQFF,TGTGCCAGCAGTTACTCTTTTGAGCAGTTCTTC
TRBV9,-,TRBJ1-5,many,17,CASSVEKSGQNNQPQHF,TGTGCCAGCAGCGTAGAGAAATCGGGGCAGAATAATCAGCCCCAGCATTTT
TRBV15,-,TRBJ2-5,few,15,CATSSAPVGWETQYF,TGTGCCACCAGCAGCGCCCCGGTGGGATGGGAGACCCAGTACTTC
TRBV10-3,TRBD1,TRBJ1-2,-,14,CAISSRGEDYGYTF,TGTGCCATCAGCAGCAGGGGGGAGGACTATGGCTACACCTTC
TRBV14,-,TRBJ2-7,few,13,CASSPTSSYEQYF,TGTGCCAGCAGCCCCACGAGCTCCTACGAGCAGTACTTC
TRBV5-1,TRBD1,TRBJ1-5,-,14,CASSDAQGDQPQHF,TGCGCCAGCAGCGACGCCCAGGGGGATCAGCCCCAGCATTTT
TRBV29-1,-,TRBJ1-2,many,16,CSVIAQQAGANYGYTF,TGCAGCGTTATAGCCCAACAGGCGGGAGCTAACTATGGCTACACCTTC
TRBV7-2,-,TRBJ2-7,-,13,CASSLDRAAEQYF,TGTGCCAGCAGCTTAGACAGGGCGGCCGAGCAGTACTTC
TRBV5-1,TRBD1,TRBJ1-2,many,20,CASSLVGDRGVRAAVNGYTF,TGCGCCAGCAGCTTGGTGGGGGACAGGGGGGTTCGAGCGGCGGTGAATGGCTACACCTTC
TRBV10-3,-,TRBJ1-3,-,12,CATIRSMNTIYF,TGTGCCACCATAAGGAGCATGAACACCATATATTTT
TRBV24-1,TRBD1,TRBJ1-2,-,14,CATSDGQGAYGYTF,TGTGCCACCAGTGACGGACAGGGGGCGTATGGCTACACCTTC
TRBV4-1,-,TRBJ1-1,many,14,CASSQVPRDTEAFF,TGCGCCAGCAGCCAAGTACCTCGGGACACTGAAGCTTTCTTT